This is a list of T cell receptor beta chains from one sample in a study of cytomegalovirus exposure and HLA in healthy donors. Assay used: immunoSEQ multiplex PCR; TCRdb lists only in-frame clones, some missing. The data hold more than 65,000 clones, with approximately 74% observed a single time. Input material: PBMCs. The receptor source for this set is a woman in her forties or fifties in good health and CMV-seropositive. Both conserved end residues are part of each CDR3. The D gene is left open where the match is weak. Size is stated for part of the rows, as once, few or many counts, or as a class when the clone is expanded.

clone_size	v_call	d_call	j_call	cdr3_aa	cdr3_nt
.	TRBV10-1	.	TRBJ1-5	CASSSGNNQPQHF	TGCGCCAGCAGTTCAGGGAACAATCAGCCCCAGCATTTT
.	TRBV10-3	TRBD2	TRBJ2-1	CAITDPSASGSVLFF	TGTGCCATCACCGACCCTTCGGCTAGCGGGAGCGTGCTGTTCTTC
.	TRBV9	TRBD2	TRBJ2-2	CASSTHQTSGRGTGELFF	TGTGCCAGCAGCACCCATCAAACTAGCGGGAGGGGTACCGGGGAGCTGTTTTTT
.	TRBV19	TRBD2	TRBJ2-7	CASSSQAGLSYEQYF	TGTGCCAGTAGTTCCCAAGCGGGACTCTCCTACGAGCAGTACTTC
.	TRBV7-8	TRBD2	TRBJ2-3	CASSLGTSGTPDTQYF	TGTGCCAGCAGCCTCGGGACTAGCGGAACTCCAGATACGCAGTATTTT
.	TRBV7-2	.	TRBJ2-7	CASSIDSYEQYF	TGTGCCAGCAGCATAGACAGCTACGAGCAGTACTTC
.	TRBV21-1	.	TRBJ2-7	CASSRCPRHF	TGTGCCAGCAGCAGATGTCCGAGGCACTTC
few	TRBV29-1	.	TRBJ1-2	CSVFVADGYTF	TGCAGCGTTTTCGTCGCAGATGGCTACACCTTC
.	TRBV9	TRBD2	TRBJ2-3	CASSPGLDSDTQYF	TGTGCCAGCAGCCCCGGACTAGATTCAGATACGCAGTATTTT
.	TRBV30	.	TRBJ1-2	CAWRGTTYGYTF	TGTGCCTGGAGAGGGACAACCTATGGCTACACCTTC
few	TRBV5-1	TRBD2	TRBJ2-3	CASSLNGAGPHTDTQYF	TGCGCCAGCAGCTTGAATGGAGCGGGACCTCACACAGATACGCAGTATTTT
.	TRBV5-1	.	TRBJ1-1	CASSLAAGANTEAFF	TGCGCCAGCAGCTTGGCGGCGGGGGCGAACACTGAAGCTTTCTTT
.	TRBV6-5	TRBD1	TRBJ2-2	CASRRDRESSGELFF	TGTGCCAGCAGGCGGGACAGGGAAAGCTCCGGGGAGCTGTTTTTT
.	TRBV10-3	.	TRBJ1-5	CAISEYRGNQPQHF	TGTGCCATCAGTGAGTATCGGGGAAATCAGCCCCAGCATTTT
.	TRBV27	TRBD1	TRBJ2-3	CASSPGQGRDTQYF	TGTGCCAGCAGCCCGGGACAGGGAAGAGATACGCAGTATTTT
few	TRBV10-3	TRBD1	TRBJ2-7	CAISSRGSRSVYEQYF	TGTGCCATCAGTTCCAGGGGGTCGAGGTCGGTATACGAGCAGTACTTC
few	TRBV6-6	.	TRBJ2-3	CASRTSQYTQYF	TGTGCCAGCAGGACTAGTCAGTATACGCAGTATTTT
few	TRBV20-1	.	TRBJ1-3	CASRLGNTIYF	TGTGCTAGCCGGCTTGGAAACACCATATATTTT
.	TRBV5-1	TRBD2	TRBJ2-1	CASSQLTSDPYNEQFF	TGCGCCAGCAGCCAACTGACTAGCGACCCGTACAATGAGCAGTTCTTC
.	TRBV28	TRBD1	TRBJ1-2	CGGGRGLDYTF	TGTGGGGGGGGCAGGGGGCTAGACTACACCTTC
.	TRBV7-2	.	TRBJ2-7	CASSLGLDTYEQYF	TGTGCCAGCAGCTTAGGACTAGATACCTACGAGCAGTACTTC
few	TRBV2	.	TRBJ2-7	CASSDVGELEQYF	TGTGCCAGCAGTGATGTTGGGGAGCTCGAGCAGTACTTC
.	TRBV7-2	.	TRBJ2-5	CASSQRIIETQYF	TGTGCCAGCAGCCAGAGGATAATAGAGACCCAGTACTTC
.	TRBV9	.	TRBJ2-3	CASSATGVSTDTQYF	TGTGCCAGCAGCGCCACCGGGGTGAGCACAGATACGCAGTATTTT
.	TRBV13	.	TRBJ2-7	CASSSQGTLYEQYF	TGTGCCAGCAGCTCACAAGGGACTCTCTACGAGCAGTACTTC
.	TRBV7-8	.	TRBJ1-1	CASSLEKRRRLHTEAFF	TGTGCCAGCAGCTTAGAAAAGCGGCGGCGTCTACACACTGAAGCTTTCTTT
.	TRBV20-1	.	TRBJ2-4	CSARSENIQYF	TGCAGTGCTAGATCCGAAAACATTCAGTACTTC
.	TRBV2	.	TRBJ1-2	CASRPTDYGYTF	TGTGCCAGCAGGCCAACGGACTATGGCTACACCTTC
.	TRBV7-9	TRBD2	TRBJ2-3	CASSKLPAGDTTDTQYF	TGTGCCAGCAGCAAGCTTCCAGCGGGAGACACGACAGATACGCAGTATTTT
.	TRBV2	TRBD1	TRBJ1-5	CASSEGAGGSNQPQHF	TGTGCCAGCAGTGAAGGGGCAGGGGGGAGTAATCAGCCCCAGCATTTT
.	TRBV15	.	TRBJ2-5	CATSRGELEGDF	TGTGCCACCAGCAGAGGAGAACTAGAAGGAGACTTC
.	TRBV5-1	TRBD2	TRBJ2-1	CASSPSGGNEQFF	TGCGCCAGCAGCCCTAGCGGGGGGAATGAGCAGTTCTTC
.	TRBV5-4	.	TRBJ2-7	CASSHGQYTPPGEQYF	TGTGCCAGCAGCCATGGACAGTATACTCCTCCTGGCGAGCAGTACTTC